The clone carrying this T cell receptor (beta chain) was seen only a few times. TCRdb redid the calling of the 5' RACE reads with MiXCR, one entry per CDR3 protein. The repertoire has hundreds of thousands of distinct CDR3 sequences, more than 20% of them found once; the top ten carry around 3%. This specimen comes from a study of identical twins. These same data were also listed under a study on T cells expressing NK-cell markers. That paper states: Sorted CD3+CD56-NKG2C+, CD3+CD56+NKG2C+ and CD3+CD56+NKG2C- T cells supplied the TCR beta repertoires. These same clonotypes (in several donors) also led the CD3+CD56-NKG2C+ fraction.

This clonotype was obtained from a woman younger than 35 in good health. The specimen sequenced was CD4+ T cells sorted from blood.

CDR3 protein: CSVESGGSNQPQHF. CDR3 nucleotides: TGCAGCGTTGAATCAGGGGGTAGCAATCAGCCCCAGCATTTT. The chain carries TRBV29-1 and TRBJ1-5, with 7 bases fitting TRBD1. The trim removed 2 bases at V and 0 bases at J, leaving 1 base unmatched. The germline V gene encodes CDR1 SQVTM and CDR2 ANQGSEA. The CDR3 is 14 residues long.